This T cell receptor beta chain stems from a study of PD-1 blockade in mismatch repair-deficient tumors. Study as a whole: Patients had 12 mismatch repair-deficient cancer types, all previously treated and progressing.

Study-level points and caveats: Tumor-resident clones, often absent from pretreatment blood, expanded after pembrolizumab and then contracted.

As to this clone: What it binds is unknown.

Profiling relied on immunoSEQ multiplex PCR, and the TCRdb table lists in-frame clones only, not all of them. This sample yields tens of thousands of clones, of which roughly 81% are seen a single time; under 20% belongs to the top ten. Trimming pared 3 bases from V and 2 bases from J, leaving 13 bases between. The CDR3 runs to 15 residues. CDR1 SGHAT and CDR2 FQNNGV come from the germline V gene. The TCR originated in an adult with mismatch repair-deficient cancer. The sequencing used peripheral blood, collected 2 weeks after starting pembrolizumab. The chain joins TRBV11-2 to TRBJ2-5, with a possible D match to TRBD2 (6 bases). CDR3 nucleotides: TGTGCCAGCAGCTTGGGCGGAGGGATTCAAGAGACCCAGTACTTC. This gives the protein CASSLGGGIQETQYF.